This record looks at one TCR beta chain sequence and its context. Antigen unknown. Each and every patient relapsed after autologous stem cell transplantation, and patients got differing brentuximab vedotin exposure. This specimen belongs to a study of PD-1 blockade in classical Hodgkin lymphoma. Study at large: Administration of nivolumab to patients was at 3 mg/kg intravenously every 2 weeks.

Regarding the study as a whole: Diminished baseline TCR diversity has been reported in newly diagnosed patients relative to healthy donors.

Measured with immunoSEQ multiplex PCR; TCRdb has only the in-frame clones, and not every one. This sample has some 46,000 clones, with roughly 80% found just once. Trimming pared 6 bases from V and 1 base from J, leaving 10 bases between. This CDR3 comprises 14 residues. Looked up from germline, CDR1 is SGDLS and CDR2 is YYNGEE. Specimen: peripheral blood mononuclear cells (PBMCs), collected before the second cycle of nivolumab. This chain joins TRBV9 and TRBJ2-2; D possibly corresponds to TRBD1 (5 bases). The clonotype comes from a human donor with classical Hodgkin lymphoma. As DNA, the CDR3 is TGTGCCAGCAAGAACACAGGGAACACCGGGGAGCTGTTTTTT. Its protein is CASKNTGNTGELFF.